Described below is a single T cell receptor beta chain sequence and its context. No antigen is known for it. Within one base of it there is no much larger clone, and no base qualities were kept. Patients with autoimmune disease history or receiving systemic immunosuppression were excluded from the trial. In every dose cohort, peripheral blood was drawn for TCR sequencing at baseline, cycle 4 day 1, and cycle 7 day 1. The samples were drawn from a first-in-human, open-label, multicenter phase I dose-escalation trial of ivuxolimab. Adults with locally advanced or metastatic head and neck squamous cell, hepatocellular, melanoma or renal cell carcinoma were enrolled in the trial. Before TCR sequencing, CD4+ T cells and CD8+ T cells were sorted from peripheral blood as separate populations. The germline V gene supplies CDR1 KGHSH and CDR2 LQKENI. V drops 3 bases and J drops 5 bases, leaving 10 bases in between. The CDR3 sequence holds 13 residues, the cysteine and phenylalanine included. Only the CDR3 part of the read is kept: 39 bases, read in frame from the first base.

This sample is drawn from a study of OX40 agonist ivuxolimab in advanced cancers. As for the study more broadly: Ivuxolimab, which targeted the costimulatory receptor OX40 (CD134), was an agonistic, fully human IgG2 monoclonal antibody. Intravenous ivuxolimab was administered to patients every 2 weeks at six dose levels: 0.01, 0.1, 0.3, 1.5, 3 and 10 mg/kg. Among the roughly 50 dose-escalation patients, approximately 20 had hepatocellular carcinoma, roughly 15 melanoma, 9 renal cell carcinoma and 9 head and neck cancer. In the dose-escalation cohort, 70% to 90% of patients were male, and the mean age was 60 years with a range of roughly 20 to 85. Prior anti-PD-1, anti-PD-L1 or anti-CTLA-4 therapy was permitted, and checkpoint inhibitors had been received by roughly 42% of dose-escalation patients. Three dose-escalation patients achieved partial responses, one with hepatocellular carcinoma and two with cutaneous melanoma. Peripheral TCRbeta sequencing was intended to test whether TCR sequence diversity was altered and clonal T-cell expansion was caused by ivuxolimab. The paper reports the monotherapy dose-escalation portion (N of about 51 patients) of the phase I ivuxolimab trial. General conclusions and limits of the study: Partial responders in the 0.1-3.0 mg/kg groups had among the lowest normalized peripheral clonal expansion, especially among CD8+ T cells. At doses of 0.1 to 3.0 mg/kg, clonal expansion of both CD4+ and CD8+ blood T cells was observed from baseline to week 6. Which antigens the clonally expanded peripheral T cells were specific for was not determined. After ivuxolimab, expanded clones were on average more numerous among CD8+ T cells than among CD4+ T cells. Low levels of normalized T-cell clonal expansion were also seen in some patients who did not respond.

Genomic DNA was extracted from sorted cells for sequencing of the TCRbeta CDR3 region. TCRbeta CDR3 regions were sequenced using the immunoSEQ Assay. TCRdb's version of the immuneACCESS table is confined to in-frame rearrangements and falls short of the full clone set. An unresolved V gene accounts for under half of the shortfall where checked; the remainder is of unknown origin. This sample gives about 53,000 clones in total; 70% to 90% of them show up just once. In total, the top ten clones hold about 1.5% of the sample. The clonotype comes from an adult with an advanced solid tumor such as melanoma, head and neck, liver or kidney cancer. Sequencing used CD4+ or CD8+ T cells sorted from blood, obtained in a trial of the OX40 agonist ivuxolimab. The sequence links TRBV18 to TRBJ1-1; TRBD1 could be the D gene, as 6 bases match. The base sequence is TGTGCCAGCTCACCCGCAGGGGATACTGAAGCTTTCTTT. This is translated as CASSPAGDTEAFF. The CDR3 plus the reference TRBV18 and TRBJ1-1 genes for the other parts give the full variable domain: NAGVMQNPRHLVRRRGQEARLRCSPMKGHSHVYWYRQLPEEGLKFMVYLQKENIIDESGMPKERFSAEFPKEGPSILRIQQVVRGDSAAYFCASSPAGDTEAFFGQGTRLTVV.